The clone carrying this T cell receptor beta chain was seen just once. Germline CDR1 is MNHNY and CDR2 is SVGAGI (reference sequence). V was pared by 3 bases and J by 6 bases, with 14 bases between. This CDR3 has 15 amino acids. This entry comes from a study of shared clonotypes between healthy human individuals. Measured with immunoSEQ multiplex PCR; TCRdb has only the in-frame clones, and not every one. The table shows approximately 88,000 clones, with approximately 63% occurring only once. V and J are TRBV6-6 and TRBJ2-2, with D perhaps TRBD1 or TRBD2 (5 bases each). This clonotype was sampled from a man aged 25-45 years in good health. Material: memory CD8+ T cells sorted from blood. The subset here: CD45RO+ cells pooled with CCR7-negative TemRA cells. The CDR3 is CASSYYLGRAGELFF. CDR3 in DNA: TGTGCCAGCAGTTATTACTTGGGACGGGCCGGGGAGCTGTTTTTT.